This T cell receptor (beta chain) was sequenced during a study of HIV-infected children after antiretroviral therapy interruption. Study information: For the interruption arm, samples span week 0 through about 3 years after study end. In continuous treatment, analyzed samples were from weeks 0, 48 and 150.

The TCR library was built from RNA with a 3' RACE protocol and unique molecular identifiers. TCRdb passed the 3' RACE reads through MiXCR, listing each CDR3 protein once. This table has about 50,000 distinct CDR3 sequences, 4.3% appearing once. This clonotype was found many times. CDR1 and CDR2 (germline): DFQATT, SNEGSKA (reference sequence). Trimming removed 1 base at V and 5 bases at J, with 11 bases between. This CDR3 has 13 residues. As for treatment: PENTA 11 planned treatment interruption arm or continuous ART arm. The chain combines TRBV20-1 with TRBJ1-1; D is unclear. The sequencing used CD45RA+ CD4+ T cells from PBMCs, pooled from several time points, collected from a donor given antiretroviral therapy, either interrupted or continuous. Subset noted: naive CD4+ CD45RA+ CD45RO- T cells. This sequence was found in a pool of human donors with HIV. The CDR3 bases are TGCAGTGCTAGAGGGGGAGGGCGAACTGAAGCTTTCTTT. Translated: CSARGGGRTEAFF.